This T cell receptor beta chain was recovered during a study of technical replicates of blood from several donors. Germline CDR1 LGHNA, CDR2 YNFKEQ. The CDR3 is 13 residues long. Trimming removed 1 base from V and 5 bases from J, with 6 bases in between. Assay: immunoSEQ multiplex PCR; the TCRdb copy retains only in-frame clones and omits some. The sample includes tens of thousands of clones, over 85% of them seen just once. The rearrangement links TRBV4-2 to TRBJ2-1; a weak D match, TRBD2 (6 bases). This receptor was identified in a human donor in good health. Sequencing input: T cells isolated from PBMCs. The CDR3 DNA is TGTGCCAGCAGCCAAGGCGGGAACAATGAGCAGTTCTTC. It is translated as CASSQGGNNEQFF.